What follows is one T cell receptor (beta chain) and its context. Its antigen is undetermined. The data belong to a study of T cells in Graves' hyperthyroidism and ophthalmopathy. General study findings and limits: Also found in blood were most expanded thyroid clonotypes above 0.001.

Ophthalmopathy patients all had a Clinical Activity Score of at least 3, a NOSPECS grade of at least 4 and disease under 3 months old. RNA transcripts were the template for amplifying TCR beta CDR3 regions. RT-PCR in the first round (using the HTBI primer set) targeted the TCR CDR3. Each CDR3 protein is one row after TCRdb ran MiXCR on the multiplex PCR reads. In the table there are hundreds of thousands of distinct CDR3 sequences, roughly 15% of which are singletons. The CDR3 contains 15 residues. The V gene end was trimmed by 2 bases and the J gene end by 0 bases; junction bases not matched to a gene: 4. Germline V lookup: CDR1 SGHTA, CDR2 FQGTGA.

The sample consisted of blood. This TCR came from a woman between 45 and 65 years old with Graves' ophthalmopathy. The chain couples TRBV7-3 to TRBJ2-7; 7 bases are a match to TRBD2. The CDR3 bases are TGTGCCAGCAGCTTAGGCGGGAGTAACTCCTACGAGCAGTACTTC. Translation: CASSLGGSNSYEQYF.